This T cell receptor (beta chain) was identified during a study of blood T cells in healthy people across ages. The second PCR ran about 6 to 12 cycles with a sample-barcoded 5' primer and J-beta primers. TCRdb ran MiXCR on the 5' RACE reads and lists one entry per CDR3 protein. The repertoire consists of around 790,000 distinct CDR3 sequences, with around 45% occurring once and the leading ten covering 15% to 25%. Germline V gives CDR1 GTSNPN, CDR2 SVGIG (reference sequence). The CDR3 loop spans 15 amino acids. Trimming pared 3 bases from V and 4 bases from J, leaving 18 bases between. Per sample, no less than 5 micrograms of total RNA were extracted.

The clonotype originates from a man in his sixties in good health. The specimen sequenced was blood. The chain links TRBV30 to TRBJ1-2; TRBD1 is a possible D gene (6 bases). The CDR3 DNA reads TGTGCCTGGAGGGGGACAATCTCGCCACCCTATGGCTACACCTTC. Encoded protein: CAWRGTISPPYGYTF.